These T cell receptor beta chains were read from a single sample in a study of Graves' ophthalmopathy and Graves' hyperthyroidism. Using its own MiXCR run on the multiplex PCR reads, TCRdb lists one record per CDR3 protein. The repertoire has about 370,000 distinct CDR3 sequences, about a sixth of them found once; the top ten carry around 2.4%. Sequenced: peripheral blood. These receptor sequences come from an adult woman with stable Graves' hyperthyroidism. The CDR3 runs from the conserved cysteine through the conserved F or W. Each record gives: D gene, J gene, clone size, V gene, CDR3 DNA, CDR3 protein. D genes are given only for firm matches. Clone size appears in some rows only: once, few, many, or a class for an expanded clone.

TRBD2,TRBJ2-1,NA,TRBV6-4,TGTGCCAGCAATCGACTAGCGGTGGCCTCCTACAATGAGCAGTTCTTC,CASNRLAVASYNEQFF
NA,TRBJ2-7,many,TRBV20-1,TGCAGTGCTAGAGATCGGGGACGTGAATCCTACGAGCAGTACTTC,CSARDRGRESYEQYF
NA,TRBJ2-6,NA,TRBV6-2/TRBV6-3,TGTGCCAGTAAGAGATCTGGGGCCAACGTCCTGACTTTC,CASKRSGANVLTF
TRBD2,TRBJ2-2,many,TRBV11-2,TGTGCCAGCAGCCCCATAGCGGGAGGGGTCGGGGAGCTGTTTTTT,CASSPIAGGVGELFF
NA,TRBJ1-2,many,TRBV12-3/TRBV12-4,TGTGCCAGCAGAGAGGCGAACTATGGCTACACCTTC,CASREANYGYTF
TRBD1,TRBJ2-7,many,TRBV10-1,TGCGCCAACGATTTGACAGGGTTCCTTTTCGGGGATACCTACGAGCAGTACTTC,CANDLTGFLFGDTYEQYF
NA,TRBJ1-5,NA,TRBV7-2,TGTGCCAGCAGCGGGGGCTGGGCTCAGCCCCAGCATTTT,CASSGGWAQPQHF
NA,TRBJ1-5,many,TRBV30,TGTGCCTGGAATTTGTACGGGAATCAGCCCCAGCATTTT,CAWNLYGNQPQHF
NA,TRBJ2-7,many,TRBV3-1,TGTGCCAGCAGCCAATCCATTTCCTACGAGCAGTACTTC,CASSQSISYEQYF
NA,TRBJ2-2,many,TRBV19,TGTGCCAGTAGTAGGACTCAAAACACCGGGGAGCTGTTTTTT,CASSRTQNTGELFF
NA,TRBJ2-6,many,TRBV12-3/TRBV12-4,TGTGCCAGCAGTTTAGAGGACGGTGGGGGGAAGGCGAGCTCTGGGGCCAACGTCCTGACTTTC,CASSLEDGGGKASSGANVLTF
TRBD1,TRBJ1-2,many,TRBV4-1,TGCGCCAGCAGCCAAACAGGGGGCGATGGCTACACCTTC,CASSQTGGDGYTF
TRBD1,TRBJ1-2,many,TRBV12-3/TRBV12-4,TGTGCCAGCATTGACAGGGTCGGAGGCTACACCTTC,CASIDRVGGYTF
TRBD1,TRBJ2-4,many,TRBV20-1,TGCAGTGCCAGTGACAGGGGGAAAAACATTCAGTACTTC,CSASDRGKNIQYF
NA,TRBJ2-2,few,TRBV7-6,TGTGCCAGCAGCTTCACGGACAGGAGGGACGGGGAGCTGTTTTTT,CASSFTDRRDGELFF
NA,TRBJ2-7,many,TRBV20-1,TGCAGTGCTCCGACTACTAGCTACGAGCAGTACTTC,CSAPTTSYEQYF
TRBD1,TRBJ2-4,many,TRBV19,TGTGCCAGTAGTGAACGGACAGGGTGGGGGCTAGCCAAAAACATTCAGTACTTC,CASSERTGWGLAKNIQYF
NA,TRBJ2-2,many,TRBV27,TGTGCCAGCAGTTTAATCCCTCGGGGGGAGCTGTTTTTT,CASSLIPRGELFF
NA,TRBJ1-1,many,TRBV30,TGTGCCTGGAGACATCGACGGGGACGGACTGAAGCTTTCTTT,CAWRHRRGRTEAFF
NA,TRBJ1-6,many,TRBV28,TGTGCCAGCAGTTTTATTCTGAGTAATTCACCCCTCCACTTT,CASSFILSNSPLHF
NA,TRBJ2-7,many,TRBV28,TGTGCCAGCAGTTTTGGACTCCTCTACGAGCAGTACTTC,CASSFGLLYEQYF
NA,TRBJ2-7,many,TRBV6-5,TGTGCCAGCAGTTCGGGGTGGGCCTACGAGCAGTACTTC,CASSSGWAYEQYF
NA,TRBJ1-1,many,TRBV28,TGTGCCAGCAGGGCCCCGCGAGTGAACACTGAAGCTTTCTTT,CASRAPRVNTEAFF
NA,TRBJ2-7,many,TRBV6-5,TGTGCCAGCAGGATGGCAGGGGACTCCTACGAGCAGTACTTC,CASRMAGDSYEQYF